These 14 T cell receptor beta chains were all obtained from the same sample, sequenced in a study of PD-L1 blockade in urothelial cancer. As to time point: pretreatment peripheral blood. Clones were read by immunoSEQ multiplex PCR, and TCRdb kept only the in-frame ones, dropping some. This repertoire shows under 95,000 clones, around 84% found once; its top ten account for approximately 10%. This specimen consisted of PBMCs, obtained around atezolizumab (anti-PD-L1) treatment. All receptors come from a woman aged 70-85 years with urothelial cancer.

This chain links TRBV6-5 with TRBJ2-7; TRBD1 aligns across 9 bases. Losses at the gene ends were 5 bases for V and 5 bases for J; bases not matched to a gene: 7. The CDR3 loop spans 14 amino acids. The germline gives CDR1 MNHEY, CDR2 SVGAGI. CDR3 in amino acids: CASSGDRALHEQYF. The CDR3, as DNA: TGTGCCAGCAGTGGGGACAGGGCTCTCCACGAGCAGTACTTC.

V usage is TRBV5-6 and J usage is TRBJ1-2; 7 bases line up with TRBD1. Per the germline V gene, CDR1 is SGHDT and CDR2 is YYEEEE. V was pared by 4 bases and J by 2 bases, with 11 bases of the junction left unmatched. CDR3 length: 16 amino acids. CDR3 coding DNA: TGTGCCAGCAGCCCCCAGAACAGGGGATGGAACTATGGCTACACCTTC. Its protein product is CASSPQNRGWNYGYTF.

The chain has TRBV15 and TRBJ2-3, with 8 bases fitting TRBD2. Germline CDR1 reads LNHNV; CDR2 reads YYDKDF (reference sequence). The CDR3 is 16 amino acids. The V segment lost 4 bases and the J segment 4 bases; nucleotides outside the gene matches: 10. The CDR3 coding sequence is TGTGCCACCAGCAAGTATATAACTAGCGGAGCAGATACGCAGTATTTT. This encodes CATSKYITSGADTQYF.

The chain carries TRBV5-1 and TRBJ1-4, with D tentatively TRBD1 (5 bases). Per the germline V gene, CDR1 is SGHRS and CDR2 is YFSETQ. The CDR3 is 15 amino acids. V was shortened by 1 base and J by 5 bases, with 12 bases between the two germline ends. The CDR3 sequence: CASSLYGTANEKLFF. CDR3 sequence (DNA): TGCGCCAGCAGCTTGTATGGGACTGCGAATGAAAAACTGTTTTTT.

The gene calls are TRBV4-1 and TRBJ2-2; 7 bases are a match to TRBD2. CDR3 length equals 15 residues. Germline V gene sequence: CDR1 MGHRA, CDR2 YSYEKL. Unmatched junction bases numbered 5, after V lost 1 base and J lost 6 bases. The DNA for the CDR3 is TGCGCCAGCAGCCAAGGATGGGGAGGGCCCGGGGAGCTGTTTTTT. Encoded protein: CASSQGWGGPGELFF.

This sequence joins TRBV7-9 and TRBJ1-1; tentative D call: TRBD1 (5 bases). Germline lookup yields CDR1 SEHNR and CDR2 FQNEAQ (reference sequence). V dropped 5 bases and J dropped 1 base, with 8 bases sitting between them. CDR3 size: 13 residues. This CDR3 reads CASSKTGNTEAFF. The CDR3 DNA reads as TGTGCCAGCAGCAAAACAGGGAACACTGAAGCTTTCTTT.

The CDR3 DNA is TGTGCCAGCAGTGCTACAGGGGTCCCCGGGGAGCTGTTTTTT. Translation: CASSATGVPGELFF. The chain is built from TRBV6-6 and TRBJ2-2; 7 bases align to TRBD1. This CDR3 is 14 amino acids long. The V gene end was trimmed by 5 bases and the J gene end by 6 bases; junction bases not matched to a gene: 6. Germline-derived CDR1 and CDR2 are MNHNY and SVGAGI (reference sequence).

CDR3 in amino acids: CAWSLTSPETQYF. The DNA for the CDR3 is TGTGCCTGGAGTCTCACTAGCCCCGAGACCCAGTACTTC. The J gene is TRBJ2-5, the V gene TRBV30, with a possible D match to TRBD2 (6 bases). The CDR3 has 13 residues. Germline assignment: CDR1 GTSNPN and CDR2 SVGIG (reference sequence). V lost 2 bases to trimming and J lost 5 bases, with 12 bases between them.

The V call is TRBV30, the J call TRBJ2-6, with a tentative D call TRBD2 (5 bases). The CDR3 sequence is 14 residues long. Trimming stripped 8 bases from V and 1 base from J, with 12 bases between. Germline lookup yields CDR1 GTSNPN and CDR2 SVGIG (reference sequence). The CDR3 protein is CAVAGSSGANVLTF. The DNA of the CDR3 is TGTGCCGTAGCTGGGAGTTCTGGGGCCAACGTCCTGACTTTC.

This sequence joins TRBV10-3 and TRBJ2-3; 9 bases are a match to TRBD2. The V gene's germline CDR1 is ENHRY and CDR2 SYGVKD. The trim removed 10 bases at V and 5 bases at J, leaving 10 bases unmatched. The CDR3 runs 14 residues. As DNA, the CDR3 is TGTGCCACCTCCTTAGCGGGAGTAGTAGATACGCAGTATTTT. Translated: CATSLAGVVDTQYF.

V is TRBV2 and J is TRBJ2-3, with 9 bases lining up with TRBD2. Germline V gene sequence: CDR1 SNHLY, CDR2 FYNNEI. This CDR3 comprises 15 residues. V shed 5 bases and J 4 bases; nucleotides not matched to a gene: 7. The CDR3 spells CASSSAGGPSDTQYF. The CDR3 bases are TGTGCCAGCAGTTCCGCGGGGGGGCCTTCAGATACGCAGTATTTT.

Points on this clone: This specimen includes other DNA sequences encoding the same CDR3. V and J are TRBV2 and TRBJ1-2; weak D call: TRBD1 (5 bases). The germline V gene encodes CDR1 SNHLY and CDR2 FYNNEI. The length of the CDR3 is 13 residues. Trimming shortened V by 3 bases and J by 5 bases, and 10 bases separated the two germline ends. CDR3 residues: CASSDREDYGYTF. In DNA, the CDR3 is TGTGCCAGCAGTGACAGGGAGGATTATGGCTACACCTTC. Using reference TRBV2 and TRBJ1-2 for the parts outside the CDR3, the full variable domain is EPEVTQTPSHQVTQMGQEVILRCVPISNHLYFYWYRQILGQKVEFLVSFYNNEISEKSEIFDDQFSVERPDGSNFTLKIRSTKLEDSAMYFCASSDREDYGYTFGSGTRLTVV.

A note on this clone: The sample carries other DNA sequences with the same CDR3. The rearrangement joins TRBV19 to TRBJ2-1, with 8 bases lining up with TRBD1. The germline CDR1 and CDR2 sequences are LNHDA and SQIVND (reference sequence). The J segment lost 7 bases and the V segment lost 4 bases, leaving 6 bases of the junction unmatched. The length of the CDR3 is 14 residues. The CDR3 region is CASSNQGARNEQFF. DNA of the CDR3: TGTGCCAGTAGTAACCAGGGGGCGCGAAATGAGCAGTTCTTC. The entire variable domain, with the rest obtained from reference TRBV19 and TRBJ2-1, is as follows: DGGITQSPKYLFRKEGQNVTLSCEQNLNHDAMYWYRQDPGQGLRLIYYSQIVNDFQKGDIAEGYSVSREKKESFPLTVTSAQKNPTAFYLCASSNQGARNEQFFGPGTRLTVL.

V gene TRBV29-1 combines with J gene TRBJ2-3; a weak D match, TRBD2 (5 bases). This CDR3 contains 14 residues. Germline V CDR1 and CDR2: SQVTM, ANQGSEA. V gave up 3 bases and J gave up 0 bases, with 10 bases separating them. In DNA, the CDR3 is TGCAGCGTTGAGCCGAGGGTGAGCACAGATACGCAGTATTTT. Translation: CSVEPRVSTDTQYF.